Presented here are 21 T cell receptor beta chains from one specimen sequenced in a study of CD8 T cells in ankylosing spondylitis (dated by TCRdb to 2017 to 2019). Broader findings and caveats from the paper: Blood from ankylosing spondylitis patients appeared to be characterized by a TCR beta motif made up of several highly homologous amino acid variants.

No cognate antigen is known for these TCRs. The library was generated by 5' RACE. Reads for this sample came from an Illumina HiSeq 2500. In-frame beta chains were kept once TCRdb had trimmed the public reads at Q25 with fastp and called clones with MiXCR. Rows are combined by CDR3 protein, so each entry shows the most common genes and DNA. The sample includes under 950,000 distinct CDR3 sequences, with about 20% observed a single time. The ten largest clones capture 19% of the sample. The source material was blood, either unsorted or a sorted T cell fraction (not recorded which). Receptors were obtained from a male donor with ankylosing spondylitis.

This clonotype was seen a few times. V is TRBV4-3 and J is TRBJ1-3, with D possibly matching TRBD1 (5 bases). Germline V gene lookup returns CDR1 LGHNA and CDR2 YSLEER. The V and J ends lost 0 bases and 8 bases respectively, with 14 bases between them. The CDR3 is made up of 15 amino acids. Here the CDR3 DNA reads TGCGCCAGCAGCCAAGAAATCGAATCGGGGCACACCATATATTTT. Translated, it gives CASSQEIESGHTIYF.

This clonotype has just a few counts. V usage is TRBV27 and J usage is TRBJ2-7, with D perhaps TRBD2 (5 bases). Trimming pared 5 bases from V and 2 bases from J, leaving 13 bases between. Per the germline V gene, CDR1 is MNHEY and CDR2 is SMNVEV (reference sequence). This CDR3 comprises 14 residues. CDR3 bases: TGTGCCAGCAGTGTAGGACTCCACACCTACGAGCAGTACTTC. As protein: CASSVGLHTYEQYF.

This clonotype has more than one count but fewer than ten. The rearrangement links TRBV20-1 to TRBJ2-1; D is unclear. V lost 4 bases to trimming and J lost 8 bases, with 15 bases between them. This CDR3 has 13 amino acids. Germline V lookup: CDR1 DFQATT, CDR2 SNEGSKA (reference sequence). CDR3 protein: CSAIPLVFYEQFF. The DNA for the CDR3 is TGCAGTGCTATCCCTTTGGTCTTTTATGAGCAGTTCTTC.

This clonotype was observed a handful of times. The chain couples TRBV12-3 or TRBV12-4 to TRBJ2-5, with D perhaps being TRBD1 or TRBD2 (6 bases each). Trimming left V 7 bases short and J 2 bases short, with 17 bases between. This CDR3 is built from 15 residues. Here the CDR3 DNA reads TGTGCCAGCACCCGAGGGGGGTCGCAACAAGAGACCCAGTACTTC. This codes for CASTRGGSQQETQYF.

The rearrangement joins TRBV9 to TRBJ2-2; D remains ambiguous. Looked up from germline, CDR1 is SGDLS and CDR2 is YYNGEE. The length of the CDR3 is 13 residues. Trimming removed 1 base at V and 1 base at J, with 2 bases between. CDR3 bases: TGTGCCAGCAGCGTATGGAACACCGGGGAGCTGTTTTTT. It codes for CASSVWNTGELFF.

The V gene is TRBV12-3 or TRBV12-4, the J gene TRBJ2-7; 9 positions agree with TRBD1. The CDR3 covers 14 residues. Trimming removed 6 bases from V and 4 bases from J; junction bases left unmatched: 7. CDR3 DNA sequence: TGTGCCAGCAGCCCGACAGGGGGGATGTACGAGCAGTACTTC. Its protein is CASSPTGGMYEQYF.

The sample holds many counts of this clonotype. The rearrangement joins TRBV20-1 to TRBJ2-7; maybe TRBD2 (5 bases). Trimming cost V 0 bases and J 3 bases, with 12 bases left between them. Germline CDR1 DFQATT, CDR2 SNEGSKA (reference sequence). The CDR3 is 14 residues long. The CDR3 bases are TGCAGTGCTAGAGATCCCAAGACTATCTACGAGCAGTACTTC. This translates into CSARDPKTIYEQYF.

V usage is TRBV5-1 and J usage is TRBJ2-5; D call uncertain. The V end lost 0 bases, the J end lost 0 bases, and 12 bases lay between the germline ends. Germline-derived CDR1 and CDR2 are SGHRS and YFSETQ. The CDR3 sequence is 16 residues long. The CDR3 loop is CASSLDHESYQETQYF. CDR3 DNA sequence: TGCGCCAGCAGCTTGGATCACGAATCGTACCAAGAGACCCAGTACTTC.

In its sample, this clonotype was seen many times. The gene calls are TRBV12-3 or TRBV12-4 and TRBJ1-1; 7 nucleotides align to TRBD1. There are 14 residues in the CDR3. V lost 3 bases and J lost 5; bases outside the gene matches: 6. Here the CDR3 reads CASSLAGGRTEAFF. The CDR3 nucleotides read TGTGCCAGCAGTTTGGCAGGGGGTAGAACTGAAGCTTTCTTT.

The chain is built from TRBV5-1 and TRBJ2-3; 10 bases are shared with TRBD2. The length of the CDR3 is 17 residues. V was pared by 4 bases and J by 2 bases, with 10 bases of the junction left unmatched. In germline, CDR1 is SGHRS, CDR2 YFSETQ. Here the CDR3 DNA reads TGCGCCAGCAGCCCAACAACAGCGGGGGGGCCCACAGATACGCAGTATTTT. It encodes CASSPTTAGGPTDTQYF.

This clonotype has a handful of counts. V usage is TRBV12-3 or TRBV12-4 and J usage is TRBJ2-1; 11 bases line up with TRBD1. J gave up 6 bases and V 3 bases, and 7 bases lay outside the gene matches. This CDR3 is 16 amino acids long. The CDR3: CASSFGAGTGGNEQFF. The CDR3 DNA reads TGTGCCAGCAGTTTCGGGGCAGGGACAGGGGGCAATGAGCAGTTCTTC.

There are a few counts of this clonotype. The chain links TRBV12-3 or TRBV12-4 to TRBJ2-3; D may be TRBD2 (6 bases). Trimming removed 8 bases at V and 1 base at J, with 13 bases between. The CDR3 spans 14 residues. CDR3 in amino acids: CASRRGFGTDTQYF. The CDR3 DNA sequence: TGTGCCAGCCGGCGGGGATTCGGCACAGATACGCAGTATTTT.

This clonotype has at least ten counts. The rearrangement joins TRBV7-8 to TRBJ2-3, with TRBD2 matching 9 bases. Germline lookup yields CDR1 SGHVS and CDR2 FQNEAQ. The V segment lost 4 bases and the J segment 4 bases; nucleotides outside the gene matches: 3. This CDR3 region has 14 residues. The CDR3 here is CASSSRLAADTQYF. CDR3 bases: TGTGCCAGCAGCTCTAGACTAGCGGCAGATACGCAGTATTTT.

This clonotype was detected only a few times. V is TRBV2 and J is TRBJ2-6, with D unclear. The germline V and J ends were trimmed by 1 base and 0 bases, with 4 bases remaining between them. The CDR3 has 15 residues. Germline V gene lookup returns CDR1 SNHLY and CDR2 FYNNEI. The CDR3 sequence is CASSEVNSGANVLTF. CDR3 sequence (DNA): TGTGCCAGCAGTGAAGTGAACTCTGGGGCCAACGTCCTGACTTTC.

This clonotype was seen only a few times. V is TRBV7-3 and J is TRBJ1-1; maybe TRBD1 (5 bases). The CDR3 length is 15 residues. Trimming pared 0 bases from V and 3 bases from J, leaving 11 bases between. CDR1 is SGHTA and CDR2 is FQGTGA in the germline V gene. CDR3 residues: CASSLTGPGDTEAFF. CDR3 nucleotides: TGTGCCAGCAGCTTAACAGGTCCGGGGGACACTGAAGCTTTCTTT.

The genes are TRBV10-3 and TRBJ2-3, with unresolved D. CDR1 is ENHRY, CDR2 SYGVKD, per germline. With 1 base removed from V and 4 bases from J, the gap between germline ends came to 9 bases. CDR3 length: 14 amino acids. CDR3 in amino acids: CAISEWVVPDTQYF. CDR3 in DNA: TGTGCCATCAGTGAGTGGGTCGTCCCAGATACGCAGTATTTT.

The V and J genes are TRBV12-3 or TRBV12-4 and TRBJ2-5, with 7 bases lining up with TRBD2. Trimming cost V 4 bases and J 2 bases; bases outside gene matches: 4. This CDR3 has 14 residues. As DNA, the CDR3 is TGTGCCAGCAGTTCCGGACTAGAGCAAGAGACCCAGTACTTC. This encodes CASSSGLEQETQYF.

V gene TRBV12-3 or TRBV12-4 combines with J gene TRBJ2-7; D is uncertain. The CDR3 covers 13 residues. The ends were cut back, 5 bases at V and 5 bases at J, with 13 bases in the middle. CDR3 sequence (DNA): TGTGCCAGCAGTCGCCTCCTCTTGGACGAGCAGTACTTC. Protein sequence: CASSRLLLDEQYF.

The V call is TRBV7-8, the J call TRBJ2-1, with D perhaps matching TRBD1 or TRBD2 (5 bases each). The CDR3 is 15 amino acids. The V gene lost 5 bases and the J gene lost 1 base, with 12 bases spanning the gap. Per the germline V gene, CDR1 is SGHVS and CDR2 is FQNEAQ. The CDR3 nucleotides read TGTGCCAGCAGCCCGAGGGGCGTTTCCTACAATGAGCAGTTCTTC. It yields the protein CASSPRGVSYNEQFF.

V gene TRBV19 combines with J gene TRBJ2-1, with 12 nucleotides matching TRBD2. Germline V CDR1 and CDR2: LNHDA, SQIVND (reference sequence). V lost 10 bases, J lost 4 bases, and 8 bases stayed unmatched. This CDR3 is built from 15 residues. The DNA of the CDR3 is TGTGCCACCCTAGCGGGGGGGCTCGGGTACAATGAGCAGTTCTTC. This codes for CATLAGGLGYNEQFF.

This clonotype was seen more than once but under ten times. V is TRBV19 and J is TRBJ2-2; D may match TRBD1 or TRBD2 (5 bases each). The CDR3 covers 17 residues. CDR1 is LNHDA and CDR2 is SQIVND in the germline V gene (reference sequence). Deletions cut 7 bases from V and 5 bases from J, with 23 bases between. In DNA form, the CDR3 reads TGTGCCAGTACCCTCGGGACCGGCAGGGCGAGAACCGGGGAGCTGTTTTTT. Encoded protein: CASTLGTGRARTGELFF.